Given below is one T cell receptor beta chain in context. The CDR3 length is 16 residues. Per germline, CDR1 SGHRS and CDR2 YFSETQ. Losses at the gene ends were 6 bases for V and 2 bases for J; bases not matched to a gene: 12. The data belong to a study of technical replicates of blood from a few donors. The assay was immunoSEQ multiplex PCR, and TCRdb's table has in-frame clones only and misses some. The sample lists around 69,000 clones; nearly 98% were seen once. The chain carries TRBV5-1 and TRBJ1-1; 8 bases are shared with TRBD1. Material for sequencing was T cells isolated from PBMCs. This receptor was obtained from a human donor in good health. In DNA form, the CDR3 reads TGCGCCAGCATTCCGAACAGGGGGTACCCCAACACTGAAGCTTTCTTT. This gives the protein CASIPNRGYPNTEAFF.